This is a list of T cell receptor beta chains from one sample in a study of cytomegalovirus exposure and HLA in healthy donors. Sequenced by immunoSEQ multiplex PCR; TCRdb stores in-frame clones only, minus some. This table holds around 98,000 clones, 79% found once. Sample: PBMCs. The receptors shown here come from a middle-aged woman in good health and CMV-seronegative. The CDR3 runs from the conserved cysteine through the conserved F or W. A D gene is named only where the DNA matches it firmly. Clone size is given for some rows only: seen once, a few or many times, or a class if the clone is expanded.

j_gene	len	v_gene	d_gene	abundance	CDR3aa	CDR3nt
TRBJ1-4	15	TRBV7-9	.	.	CASSTQGNPNEKLFF	TGTGCCAGCAGCACACAGGGTAACCCTAATGAAAAACTGTTTTTT
TRBJ1-2	11	TRBV20-1	.	.	CSASKDRGYTF	TGCAGTGCTAGCAAAGACAGGGGCTACACCTTC
TRBJ1-3	14	TRBV16	.	.	CASSQSNSGNTIYF	TGTGCCAGCAGCCAATCGAACTCCGGAAACACCATATATTTT
TRBJ2-5	14	TRBV15	.	.	CATSRGQAKETQYF	TGTGCCACCAGCAGAGGACAGGCCAAAGAGACCCAGTACTTC
TRBJ1-1	13	TRBV29-1	TRBD1	.	CSFRQGRNTEAFF	TGCAGCTTCCGACAGGGACGGAACACTGAAGCTTTCTTT
TRBJ1-5	15	TRBV2	TRBD1	.	CASRLGTVSNQPQHF	TGTGCCAGCAGACTCGGGACAGTTAGCAATCAGCCCCAGCATTTT
TRBJ2-5	19	TRBV30	TRBD2	.	CAWSVAMGTWRGGLETQYF	TGTGCCTGGAGTGTAGCGATGGGTACTTGGCGGGGGGGCCTAGAGACCCAGTACTTC
TRBJ1-1	14	TRBV2	TRBD1	.	CASQPGQGRAEAFF	TGTGCCAGCCAACCGGGACAGGGGAGAGCTGAAGCTTTCTTT
TRBJ1-1	14	TRBV6-6	.	few	CASSPGDMNTEAFF	TGTGCCAGCAGCCCAGGGGATATGAACACTGAAGCTTTCTTT
TRBJ2-3	18	TRBV5-4	TRBD2	.	CASSHLAGDEVSTDTQYF	TGTGCCAGCAGCCACCTAGCGGGGGACGAAGTTAGCACAGATACGCAGTATTTT
TRBJ2-1	17	TRBV7-6	.	.	CASSPQGAFRNYNEQFF	TGTGCCAGCAGCCCCCAAGGGGCTTTTAGAAACTACAATGAGCAGTTCTTC
TRBJ1-1	15	TRBV5-1	.	.	CASSRTLGLNTEAFF	TGCGCCAGCAGCCGGACCTTGGGGCTGAACACTGAAGCTTTCTTT
TRBJ1-1	11	TRBV6-6	.	.	CASNEWTEAFF	TGTGCCAGCAACGAGTGGACTGAAGCTTTCTTT
TRBJ2-7	13	TRBV5-1	TRBD1	.	CASSDRDRYEQYF	TGCGCCAGCAGCGACAGGGATCGCTACGAGCAGTACTTC
TRBJ2-3	14	TRBV9	.	.	CASSVVALTDTQYF	TGTGCCAGCAGCGTAGTGGCCCTCACAGATACGCAGTATTTT
TRBJ1-4	13	TRBV5-6	TRBD1	few	CASSWNRGEKLFF	TGTGCCAGCAGCTGGAACAGGGGCGAAAAACTGTTTTTT
TRBJ2-5	15	TRBV29-1	TRBD2	.	CSVDGTSGAGETQYF	TGCAGCGTTGACGGGACTAGCGGGGCGGGAGAGACCCAGTACTTC
TRBJ1-2	18	TRBV30	.	.	CAWSRRRGGGDSNYGYPF	TGTGCCTGGAGCAGACGTAGGGGCGGGGGGGATTCTAACTATGGCTACCCCTTC
TRBJ2-1	15	TRBV5-1	.	.	CASSLVQGGGNEQFF	TGCGCCAGCAGCTTGGTACAGGGTGGTGGCAATGAGCAGTTCTTC
TRBJ2-7	16	TRBV7-6	TRBD2	.	CASSEGTSGDSYEQYF	TGTGCCAGCAGCGAGGGGACTAGCGGGGACTCCTACGAGCAGTACTTC
TRBJ2-1	15	TRBV7-3	TRBD2	.	CASSPVASGNNEQFF	TGTGCCAGCAGCCCGGTGGCTAGCGGAAACAATGAGCAGTTCTTC
TRBJ2-2	16	TRBV14	.	once	CASSPPAGPLTGELFF	TGTGCCAGCAGCCCCCCGGCTGGGCCCCTCACCGGGGAGCTGTTTTTT
TRBJ1-5	14	TRBV15	.	.	CATSTRGRVEPQHF	TGTGCCACCAGCACCCGGGGGAGGGTTGAGCCCCAGCATTTT
TRBJ2-7	15	TRBV28	TRBD1	.	CASISSLTGTHEQYF	TGTGCCAGCATCTCCTCCTTGACAGGGACCCACGAGCAGTACTTC
TRBJ1-5	17	TRBV5-3	TRBD1	.	CARSTSGGLRGNQPQHF	TGTGCCAGAAGCACATCAGGGGGCCTGAGGGGCAATCAGCCCCAGCATTTT
TRBJ2-7	12	TRBV6-5	TRBD1	.	CASLQGAYEQYF	TGTGCCAGTTTACAGGGGGCCTACGAGCAGTACTTC
TRBJ2-7	15	TRBV29-1	.	.	CSVEVTALSSYEQYF	TGCAGCGTTGAGGTGACAGCTCTGAGCTCCTACGAGCAGTACTTC
TRBJ2-5	16	TRBV5-6	TRBD2	many	CASNEWGLATQETQYF	TGTGCCAGCAACGAATGGGGACTAGCGACCCAAGAGACCCAGTACTTC
TRBJ2-2	15	TRBV7-3	TRBD1	once	CASSFDRVGTGELFF	TGTGCCAGCAGCTTCGACAGGGTGGGCACCGGGGAGCTGTTTTTT
TRBJ2-7	17	TRBV4-3	.	.	CASSQAAAAGPTYEQYF	TGCGCCAGCAGCCAAGCGGCGGCGGCAGGGCCTACCTACGAGCAGTACTTC
TRBJ2-7	13	TRBV7-2	TRBD1	.	CASSWGQSYEQYF	TGTGCCAGCAGCTGGGGACAGTCCTACGAGCAGTACTTC
TRBJ2-1	15	TRBV7-2	.	.	CASSGSGGSYNEQFF	TGTGCCAGCAGCGGGAGCGGTGGCTCCTACAATGAGCAGTTCTTC
TRBJ1-1	14	TRBV15	TRBD1	.	CATSRPAGGTEAFF	TGTGCCACCAGCAGACCCGCAGGGGGGACTGAAGCTTTCTTT
TRBJ2-1	14	TRBV4-2	TRBD1	.	CASSRDRGYNEQFF	TGTGCCAGCAGCCGGGACAGAGGATACAATGAGCAGTTCTTC
TRBJ1-3	14	TRBV5-1	.	once	CASSLSTSGNTIYF	TGCGCCAGCAGCTTGAGTACATCGGGAAACACCATATATTTT
TRBJ2-5	14	TRBV7-2	.	.	CASSSRQIQETQYF	TGTGCCAGCAGCTCACGACAGATCCAAGAGACCCAGTACTTC
TRBJ2-3	15	TRBV7-2	.	.	CASSPRGAGADTQYF	TGTGCCAGCAGTCCGCGGGGCGCGGGCGCAGATACGCAGTATTTT
TRBJ2-7	16	TRBV10-2	.	once	CASSDRVLLSSYEQYF	TGCGCCAGCAGTGACAGGGTGCTCTTAAGCTCCTACGAGCAGTACTTC
TRBJ2-3	14	TRBV2	.	.	CASSPLASTDTQYF	TGTGCCAGCAGTCCCCTAGCTAGCACAGATACGCAGTATTTT
TRBJ2-1	14	TRBV19	.	.	CATSAGELYNEQFF	TGTGCCACTAGCGCCGGGGAATTATACAATGAGCAGTTCTTC
TRBJ1-1	13	TRBV28	.	.	CASGRTGRTEAFF	TGTGCCAGCGGAAGAACAGGGAGAACTGAAGCTTTCTTT
TRBJ2-5	14	TRBV7-9	.	few	CASTLASDQETQYF	TGTGCCAGCACCTTAGCCTCGGACCAAGAGACCCAGTACTTC
TRBJ2-1	16	TRBV2	.	.	CASSERGTSSYNEQFF	TGTGCCAGCAGTGAAAGGGGGACGAGCTCCTACAATGAGCAGTTCTTC
TRBJ1-6	15	TRBV25-1	TRBD1	.	CASSRRDRVGSPLHF	TGTGCCAGCAGTCGACGGGACAGGGTAGGGTCACCCCTCCACTTT
TRBJ2-1	15	TRBV14	.	.	CASSQVVGRFNEQFF	TGTGCCAGCAGCCAAGTAGTAGGCAGGTTTAATGAGCAGTTCTTC
TRBJ1-1	13	TRBV5-1	.	.	CASSYPGGTEAFF	TGCGCCAGCAGCTATCCGGGAGGCACTGAAGCTTTCTTT
TRBJ2-1	16	TRBV9	.	.	CASSLRGGDDYNEQFF	TGTGCCAGCAGCCTCCGGGGCGGGGACGACTACAATGAGCAGTTCTTC
TRBJ1-2	16	TRBV7-2	.	.	CASRSSGIRTNYGYTF	TGTGCCAGCAGATCCTCGGGGATCCGGACTAACTATGGCTACACCTTC
TRBJ1-4	16	TRBV5-1	TRBD1	few	CASSPSTTGVGEKLFF	TGCGCCAGCAGCCCCAGCACCACAGGGGTTGGAGAAAAACTGTTTTTT
TRBJ2-2	16	TRBV7-8	.	.	CASSLALSANTGELFF	TGTGCCAGCAGCTTAGCGCTGTCAGCGAACACCGGGGAGCTGTTTTTT
TRBJ2-2	14	TRBV15	.	.	CATGRGEDTGELFF	TGTGCCACCGGCCGAGGGGAGGACACCGGGGAGCTGTTTTTT
TRBJ1-1	13	TRBV7-8	TRBD1	.	CASSLTGNAEAFF	TGTGCCAGCAGCTTGACAGGGAACGCTGAAGCTTTCTTT
TRBJ2-5	15	TRBV7-2	TRBD1	.	CASSLEGTGGRTQYF	TGTGCCAGCAGCTTAGAGGGGACAGGGGGACGGACCCAGTACTTC
TRBJ2-3	16	TRBV6-5	TRBD2	.	CASSYLAGGIPDTQYF	TGTGCCAGCAGTTACTTGGCGGGGGGGATCCCAGATACGCAGTATTTT
TRBJ2-3	15	TRBV5-1	TRBD2	.	CASSATSGGPDTQYF	TGCGCCAGCAGCGCCACTAGCGGGGGGCCAGATACGCAGTATTTT
TRBJ1-4	14	TRBV5-8	.	.	CASSTGLYNEKLFF	TGTGCCAGCAGTACGGGACTGTATAATGAAAAACTGTTTTTT
TRBJ2-7	13	TRBV6-5	TRBD1	once	CASSGQGSGEQYF	TGTGCCAGCAGTGGACAGGGGTCTGGCGAGCAGTACTTC
TRBJ1-2	15	TRBV10-3	.	.	CAISESRGTNYGYTF	TGTGCCATCAGTGAGTCGAGGGGGACCAACTATGGCTACACCTTC
TRBJ1-1	13	TRBV19	.	few	CASSNDGTSEAFF	TGTGCCAGTAGTAACGACGGGACATCCGAAGCTTTCTTT